This T cell receptor beta chain was identified in a study of CD8+CD57+ T cells in acquired aplastic anemia. Study-level background: Mean yield of DNA from sorted CD4+ and CD8+ cells was 3.2 ug. Healthy donors yielded some 9.9 million CD4+ cell reads on average.

This clonotype was detected many times. Antigen unknown. Study outcomes and limitations: Patients and controls had in common some 30 CD8+ CDR3 sequences.

CDR3 and TCR beta VDJ profiling relied on genomic DNA as the template. One entry per CDR3 protein results from TCRdb running MiXCR on the reads. The table shows 200,000 to 250,000 distinct CDR3 sequences, with 30% to 40% occurring only once. The sequence was collected from a human donor in good health, serving as a control. Sequencing was done on a sample of sorted CD4+, CD8+, or CD8+CD57+ T cells (not recorded which) from PBMCs.

CDR3 loop: CASRVVQGADSPLHF. The DNA for the CDR3 is TGCGCCAGCAGGGTAGTTCAGGGGGCGGATTCACCCCTCCACTTT. The V call is TRBV5-1, the J call TRBJ1-6; 8 bases are a match to TRBD1. Germline CDR1 reads SGHRS; CDR2 reads YFSETQ. The V segment lost 5 bases and the J segment 8 bases; nucleotides outside the gene matches: 9. The CDR3 covers 15 residues. Full variable domain (remainder filled in from reference TRBV5-1 and TRBJ1-6): KAGVTQTPRYLIKTRGQQVTLSCSPISGHRSVSWYQQTPGQGLQFLFEYFSETQRNKGNFPGRFSGRQFSNSRSEMNVSTLELGDSALYLCASRVVQGADSPLHFGNGTRLTVT.